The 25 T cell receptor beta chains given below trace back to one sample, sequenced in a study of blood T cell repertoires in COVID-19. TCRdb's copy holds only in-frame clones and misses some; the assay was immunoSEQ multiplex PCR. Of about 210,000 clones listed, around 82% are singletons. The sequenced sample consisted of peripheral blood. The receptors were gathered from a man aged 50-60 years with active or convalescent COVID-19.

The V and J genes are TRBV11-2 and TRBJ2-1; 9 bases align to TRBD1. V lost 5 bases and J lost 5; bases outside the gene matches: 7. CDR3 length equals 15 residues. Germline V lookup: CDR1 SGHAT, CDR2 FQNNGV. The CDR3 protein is CASSITGGRNNEQFF. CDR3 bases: TGTGCCAGCAGCATAACAGGGGGCCGAAACAATGAGCAGTTCTTC.

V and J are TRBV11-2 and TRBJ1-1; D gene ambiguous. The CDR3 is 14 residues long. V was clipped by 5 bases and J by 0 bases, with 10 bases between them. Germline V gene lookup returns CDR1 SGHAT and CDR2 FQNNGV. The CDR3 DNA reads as TGTGCCAGCAGCACAGACATCCTGAACACTGAAGCTTTCTTT. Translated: CASSTDILNTEAFF.

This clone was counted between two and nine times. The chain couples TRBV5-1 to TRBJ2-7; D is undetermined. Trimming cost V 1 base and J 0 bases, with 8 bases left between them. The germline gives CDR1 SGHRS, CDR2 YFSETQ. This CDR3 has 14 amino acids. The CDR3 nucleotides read TGCGCCAGCAGCTTGCGCAGGCCCTCCTACGAGCAGTACTTC. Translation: CASSLRRPSYEQYF. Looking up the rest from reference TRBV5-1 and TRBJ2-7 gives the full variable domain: KAGVTQTPRYLIKTRGQQVTLSCSPISGHRSVSWYQQTPGQGLQFLFEYFSETQRNKGNFPGRFSGRQFSNSRSEMNVSTLELGDSALYLCASSLRRPSYEQYFGPGTRLTVT.

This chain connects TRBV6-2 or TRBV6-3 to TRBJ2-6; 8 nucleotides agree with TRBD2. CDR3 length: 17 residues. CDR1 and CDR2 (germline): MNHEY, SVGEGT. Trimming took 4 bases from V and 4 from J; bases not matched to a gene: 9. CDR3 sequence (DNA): TGTGCCAGCAGTTTACCGGGACTAGGGTCCGGGGCCAACGTCCTGACTTTC. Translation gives CASSLPGLGSGANVLTF.

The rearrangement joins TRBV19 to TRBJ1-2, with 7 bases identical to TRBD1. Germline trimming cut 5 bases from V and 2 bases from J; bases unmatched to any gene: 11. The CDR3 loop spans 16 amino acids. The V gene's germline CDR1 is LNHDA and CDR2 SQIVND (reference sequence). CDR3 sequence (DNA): TGTGCCAGTAGTGTCCCGCGGACAGGTGAAAACTATGGCTACACCTTC. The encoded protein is CASSVPRTGENYGYTF.

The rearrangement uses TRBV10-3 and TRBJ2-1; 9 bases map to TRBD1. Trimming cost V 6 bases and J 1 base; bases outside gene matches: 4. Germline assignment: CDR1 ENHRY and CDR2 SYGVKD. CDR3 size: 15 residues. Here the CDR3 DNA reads TGTGCCATCAGCCCGGACAGGGGTTCCTACAATGAGCAGTTCTTC. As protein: CAISPDRGSYNEQFF.

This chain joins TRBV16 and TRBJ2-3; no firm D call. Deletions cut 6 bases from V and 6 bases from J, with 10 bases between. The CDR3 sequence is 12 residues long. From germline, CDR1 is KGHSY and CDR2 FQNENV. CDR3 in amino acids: CASSSTRDTQYF. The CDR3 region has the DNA TGTGCCAGCAGTTCTACCCGGGATACGCAGTATTTT.

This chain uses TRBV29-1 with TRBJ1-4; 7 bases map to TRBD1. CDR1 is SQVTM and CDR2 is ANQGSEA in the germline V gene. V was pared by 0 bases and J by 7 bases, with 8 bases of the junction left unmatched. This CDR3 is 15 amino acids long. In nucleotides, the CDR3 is TGCAGCGTTGAAGATCGGAACAGGGGAGGTGAAAAACTGTTTTTT. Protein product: CSVEDRNRGGEKLFF.

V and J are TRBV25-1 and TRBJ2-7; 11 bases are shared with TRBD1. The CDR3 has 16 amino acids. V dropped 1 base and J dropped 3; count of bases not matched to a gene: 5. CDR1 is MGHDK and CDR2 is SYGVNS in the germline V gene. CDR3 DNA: TGTGCCAGCAGTGAATTTCAGGACAGGGGGCTCTACGAGCAGTACTTC. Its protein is CASSEFQDRGLYEQYF.

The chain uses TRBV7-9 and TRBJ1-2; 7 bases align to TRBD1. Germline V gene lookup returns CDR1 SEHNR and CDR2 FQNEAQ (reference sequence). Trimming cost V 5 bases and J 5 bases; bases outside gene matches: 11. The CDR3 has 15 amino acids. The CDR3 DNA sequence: TGTGCCAGCAGCCCCCCGGGGACAGAGGGTTATGGCTACACCTTC. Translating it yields CASSPPGTEGYGYTF.

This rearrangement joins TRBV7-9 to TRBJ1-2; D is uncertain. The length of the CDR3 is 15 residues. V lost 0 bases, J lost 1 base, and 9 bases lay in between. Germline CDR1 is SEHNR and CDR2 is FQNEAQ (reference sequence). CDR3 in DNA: TGTGCCAGCAGCTTAGCAGCATCCGTTAACTATGGCTACACCTTC. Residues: CASSLAASVNYGYTF. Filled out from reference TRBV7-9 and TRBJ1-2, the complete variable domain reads DTGVSQNPRHKITKRGQNVTFRCDPISEHNRLYWYRQTLGQGPEFLTYFQNEAQLEKSRLLSDRFSAERPKGSFSTLEIQRTEQGDSAMYLCASSLAASVNYGYTFGSGTRLTVV.

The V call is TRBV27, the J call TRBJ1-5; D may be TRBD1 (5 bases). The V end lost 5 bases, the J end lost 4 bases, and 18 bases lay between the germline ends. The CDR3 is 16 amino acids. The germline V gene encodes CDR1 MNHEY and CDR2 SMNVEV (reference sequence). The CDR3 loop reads CASSRQGADVNQPQHF. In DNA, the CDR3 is TGTGCCAGCAGTCGTCAAGGGGCCGACGTAAATCAGCCCCAGCATTTT.

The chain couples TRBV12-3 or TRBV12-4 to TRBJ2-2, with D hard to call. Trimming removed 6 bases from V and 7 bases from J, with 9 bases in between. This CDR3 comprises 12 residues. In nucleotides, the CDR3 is TGTGCCAGCAGCCCCCTAAGCGGGGAGCTGTTTTTT. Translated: CASSPLSGELFF.

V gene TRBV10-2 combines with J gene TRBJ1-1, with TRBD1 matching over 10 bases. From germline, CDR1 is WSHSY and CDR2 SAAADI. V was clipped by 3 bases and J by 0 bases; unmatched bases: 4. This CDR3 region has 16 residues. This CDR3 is CASSEGTGAVNTEAFF. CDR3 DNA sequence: TGCGCCAGCAGTGAAGGGACAGGGGCGGTGAACACTGAAGCTTTCTTT.

CDR3 sequence: CASGGQPTYEQYF. The CDR3, as DNA: TGTGCCAGCGGGGGACAGCCAACCTACGAGCAGTACTTC. The chain employs TRBV2 and TRBJ2-7, with 7 bases that match TRBD1. This CDR3 comprises 13 residues. The V gene end was trimmed by 8 bases and the J gene end by 2 bases; junction bases not matched to a gene: 6. CDR1 and CDR2 (germline): SNHLY, FYNNEI.

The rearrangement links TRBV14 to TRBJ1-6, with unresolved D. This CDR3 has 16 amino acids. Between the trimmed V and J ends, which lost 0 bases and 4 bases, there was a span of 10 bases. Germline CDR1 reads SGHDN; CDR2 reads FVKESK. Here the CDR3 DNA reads TGTGCCAGCAGCCAAGATGCGACTCTGTATAATTCACCCCTCCACTTT. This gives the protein CASSQDATLYNSPLHF.

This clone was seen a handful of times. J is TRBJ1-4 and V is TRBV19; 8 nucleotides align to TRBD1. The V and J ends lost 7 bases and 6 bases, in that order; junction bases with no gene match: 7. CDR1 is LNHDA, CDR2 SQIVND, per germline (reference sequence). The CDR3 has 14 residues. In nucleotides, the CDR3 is TGTGCCAGTACCGACAGGGGCAAGGATGAAAAACTGTTTTTT. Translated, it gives CASTDRGKDEKLFF.

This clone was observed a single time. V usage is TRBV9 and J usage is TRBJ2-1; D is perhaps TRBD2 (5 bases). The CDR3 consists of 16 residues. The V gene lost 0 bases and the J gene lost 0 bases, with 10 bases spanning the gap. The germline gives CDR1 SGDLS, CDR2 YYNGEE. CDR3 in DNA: TGTGCCAGCAGCGTAGGGGAGCGGTCCTCCTACAATGAGCAGTTCTTC. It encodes CASSVGERSSYNEQFF.

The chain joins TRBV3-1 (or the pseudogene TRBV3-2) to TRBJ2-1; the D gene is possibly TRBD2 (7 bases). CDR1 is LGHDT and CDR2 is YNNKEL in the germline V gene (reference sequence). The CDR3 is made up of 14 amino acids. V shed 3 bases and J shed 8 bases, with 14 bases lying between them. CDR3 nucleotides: TGTGCCAGCAGCCAGGGGGCTAGCGGCGATGAGCAGTTCTTC. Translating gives CASSQGASGDEQFF.

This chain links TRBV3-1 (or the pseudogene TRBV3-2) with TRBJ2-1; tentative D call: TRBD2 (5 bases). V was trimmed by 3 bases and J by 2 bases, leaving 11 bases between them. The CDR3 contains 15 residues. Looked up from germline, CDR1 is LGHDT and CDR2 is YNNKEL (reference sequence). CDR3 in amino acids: CASSQSWETYNEQFF. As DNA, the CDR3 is TGTGCCAGCAGCCAGAGCTGGGAGACCTACAATGAGCAGTTCTTC.

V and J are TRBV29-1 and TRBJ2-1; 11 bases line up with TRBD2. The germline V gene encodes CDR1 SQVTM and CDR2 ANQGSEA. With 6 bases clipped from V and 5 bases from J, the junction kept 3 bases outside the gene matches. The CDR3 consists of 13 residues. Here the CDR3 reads CSVLAGGDNEQFF. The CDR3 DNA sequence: TGCAGCGTATTAGCGGGGGGGGACAATGAGCAGTTCTTC.

The CDR3 sequence: CASSQDSPSGNTIYF. CDR3 nucleotide sequence: TGCGCCAGCAGCCAAGACTCCCCCTCTGGAAACACCATATATTTT. The chain joins TRBV4-3 to TRBJ1-3; D not resolved. V lost 0 bases and J lost 0, with 6 bases in between. The CDR3 runs to 15 residues. The V gene's germline CDR1 is LGHNA and CDR2 YSLEER.

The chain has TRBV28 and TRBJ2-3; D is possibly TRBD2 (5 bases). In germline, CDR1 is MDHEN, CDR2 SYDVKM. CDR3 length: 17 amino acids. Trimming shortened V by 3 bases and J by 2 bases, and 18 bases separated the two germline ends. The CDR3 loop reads CASSFRGLIKPTDTQYF. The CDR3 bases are TGTGCCAGCAGTTTTCGAGGGCTCATAAAGCCCACAGATACGCAGTATTTT. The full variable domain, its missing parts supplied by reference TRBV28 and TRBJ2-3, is DVKVTQSSRYLVKRTGEKVFLECVQDMDHENMFWYRQDPGLGLRLIYFSYDVKMKEKGDIPEGYSVSREKKERFSLILESASTNQTSMYLCASSFRGLIKPTDTQYFGPGTRLTVL.

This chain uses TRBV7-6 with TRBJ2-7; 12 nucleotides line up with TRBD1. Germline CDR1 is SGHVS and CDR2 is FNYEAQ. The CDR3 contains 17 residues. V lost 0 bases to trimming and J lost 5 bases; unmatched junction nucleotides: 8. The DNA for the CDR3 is TGTGCCAGCAGCTTAGCGCTTGGGACAGGGGGCTTCCACGAGCAGTACTTC. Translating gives CASSLALGTGGFHEQYF.

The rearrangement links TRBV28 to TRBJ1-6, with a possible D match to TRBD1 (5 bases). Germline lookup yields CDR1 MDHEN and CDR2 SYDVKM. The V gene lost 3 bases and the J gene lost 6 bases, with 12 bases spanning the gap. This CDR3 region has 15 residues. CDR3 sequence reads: CASSFEWGGNSPLHF. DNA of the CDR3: TGTGCCAGCAGTTTCGAATGGGGGGGTAATTCACCCCTCCACTTT.